This T cell receptor (beta chain) was recorded in a study of cytomegalovirus exposure and HLA in healthy donors listed by TCRdb under 2017. Regarding the study in general: According to an earlier analysis of 587 of the donors, roughly 180 million T cells yielded 117 million unique TCR beta sequences and about 280 Gb of sequence data. Approximately 300 gigabases of sequencing data and around 85 million unique TCR sequences made up an early release that covered nearly 650 HLA-typed donors. Of the roughly 400 genotyped donors, 75% to 85% were placed in the genetic ancestry cluster associated with self-reported Caucasian donors. The study was designed to test whether signatures of past pathogen exposure could be identified by cataloging public T cell receptors. Using immunosequencing, the study profiled T cell repertoires from 666 subjects and related those repertoires to cytomegalovirus serostatus. Besides the first cohort of some 670 subjects, a separate validation cohort made up of 120 or so different subjects was used. The study combined high-throughput TCR immunosequencing, statistical association of individual TCRs with disease status, and machine learning to predict cytomegalovirus infection status. A later analysis re-analyzed previously published TCR beta repertoires from 660 or so donors and added high-resolution HLA genotyping to study TCR occurrence patterns. In the later analysis, no new phenotypic data were used to find candidate immune exposures; instead, reliance was placed on TCR beta sequences and their occurrence across donors. To decide whether each TCR beta V gene segment behaved as functional or pseudogenic, an earlier analysis of fewer than 750 of the donors relied on high-throughput TCR beta sequencing. Donor age, sex, ethnicity and CMV serostatus were collected together with the repertoire data. A later genetic analysis took genome-wide SNP genotypes for about 55% of the 666 donors and used that subset as a discovery cohort. All discovery cohort repertoires had been generated on a single sequencing platform. HLA typing included class I and class II loci at four-digit resolution. The number of typed donors differed by locus: about 620-630 for A, B, C, DRB1 and DQB1; 500 to 550 for DQA1; some 590 for DPA1; and about 470 for DPB1. Because of strong linkage in the cohort, five DR-DQ haplotypes were treated as single units for association and clustering. On average, around 240,000 unique TCR beta nucleotide sequences were sequenced per donor among a few hundred genotyped donors of the cohort, with 15% to 20% of those sequences being non-productive.

About this clone: Its binding antigen is unknown. No quality values exist for individual bases; no much larger clone is one base distant.

The cohort consisted of 650 to 850 healthy bone marrow donors. At the time of sampling, every cohort member was nominally healthy, though immune exposures that went unrecorded were likely present. The donor tested CMV seronegative and was one of the 352 seronegative cohort members. A peripheral blood sample was provided by each donor, and peripheral blood mononuclear cells were used for TCR beta sequencing. The Qiagen DNeasy Blood Extraction Kit was used to extract genomic DNA from the blood cell samples. The full study reports these points: A later genetic analysis reported fewer N-insertions in productive TCRs among donors in an Asian-associated ancestry cluster than the roughly 690-donor mean. In a later genetic analysis, a missense DCLRE1C variant was associated with V-gene and J-gene trimming of TCR beta chains, and the association was replicated in an independent cohort. While some public TCRs were present in many individuals, most TCR sequences turned up only very rarely across donors. Correlated functional status among segregating V segments might be attributable to linkage disequilibrium, but an unknown experimental factor could not be ruled out. In a later analysis, several top co-occurrence clusters were reported to appear linked to parvovirus B19, influenza, CMV and Epstein-Barr virus. According to a later analysis, TCR association rates differed among HLA loci, with DRB1 alleles showing the most associated TCRs and HLA-C alleles showing the fewest. A group of highly shared sequence variants was considered likely to be a technical artifact of the sequencing pipeline. This cohort had only TCR beta chains sequenced, and the lack of alpha or paired-chain data limited which features could be detected. Cytomegalovirus status was reported to be diagnosed by the classifier with high specificity and sensitivity in both the original and validation cohorts. It was suggested by the authors that the approach could potentially be generalized to other disease states and immunological phenotypes. In an earlier analysis of approximately 590 of the donors, most TCR beta V segments were observed in productive rearrangements about 90% or about 30% of the time, broadly matching IMGT annotations. In a later analysis, HLA-associated TCR beta chains were found to be more clonally expanded and to have lower generation probabilities than equally common non-associated chains. Because HLA typing was missing for some donors at each locus, association tests included only the typed subset. Specific HLA alleles were associated with around 18,000 TCR beta sequences at a false discovery rate of 0.05 in a later analysis. The study gave a list of about 150 TCR beta chains associated with cytomegalovirus. In vitro tests confirmed that a few of the cytomegalovirus-associated TCR beta chains recognize cytomegalovirus antigens. A further reported finding was that TCR beta sequences accurately predicted the HLA-A and HLA-B alleles for most subjects in the first cohort. When HLA alleles, especially DR and DQ, strongly co-occurred, TCR associations were difficult to assign to individual alleles. Sequencing depth was assumed to be roughly uniform across donors in the presence/absence analyses, though that assumption may not hold. The only immune exposure information available for the cohort was CMV serostatus. Because counts were too low, about 15 rarely observed V segments, including chromosome 9 orphons, were left out of the earlier analysis of over 550 of the donors. In a later analysis, most CMV-associated TCR beta chains were found to appear HLA-restricted, with HLA associations seemingly driven largely by CMV exposure.

Libraries came from the immunoSEQ multiplex PCR assay. A mixture of 60 forward primers for TCR Vbeta segments and 13 reverse primers for TCR Jbeta segments was used in the multiplex PCR. The CDR3 region of rearranged TCR beta genes was amplified from genomic DNA by a multiplex PCR assay. Amplified TCR beta libraries were sequenced as 87-base-pair reads on the Illumina HiSeq System. Under the source paper's analysis protocol: In a later analysis, roughly 80 million unique TCR beta chains were counted across the approximately 640 repertoires, and roughly 11 million of these chains were shared by at least two donors. To remove PCR and sequencing errors, raw reads were error-corrected and collapsed into unique sequences using a nearest-neighbor algorithm that merged closely related sequences. Alignment of CDR3 sequences to IMGT reference sequences was used to assign V, D and J gene segments. Each retained sequence needed at least a six-nucleotide match to both a V gene segment and a J gene segment. A rearrangement was called productive if the CDR3 had no stop codons and remained in frame with V and J, and every other rearrangement was called non-productive. Following IMGT convention, CDR3 was defined as the stretch from the second conserved V-encoded cysteine to the conserved J-encoded phenylalanine. The earlier analysis of 587 of the donors excluded any sequence lacking an unambiguous match to a single V gene segment. In an earlier analysis of several hundred of the donors, a V segment was called functional when productive rearrangements were above 56.7%, and segregating when the standard deviation between donors exceeded 5%. To diagnose cytomegalovirus status from the catalog of TCR beta chain sequences, a statistical classification framework was built. In a later analysis, V and J genes were assigned by comparing TCR nucleotide sequences against IMGT/GENE-DB human TR gene sequences. The TCRdist pipeline was used in a later analysis to assign CDR3 sequences and most-parsimonious VDJ recombination scenarios. In a later analysis, each TCR beta chain was defined by its CDR3 amino acid sequence together with its V-gene family, and reads without a unique V-gene family were excluded. As a way to deal with suspected cross-contamination and a sequencing artifact, a later analysis dropped 450 to 600 nucleotide sequences that were highly shared and had low generation probability. A later analysis calculated a clonal expansion index for each public chain from normalized within-repertoire ranks of inferred template counts. In a later analysis, generation probabilities were computed using a VDJ recombination model fitted to out-of-frame rearrangements, and the results were checked against IGoR. Hypergeometric tests were used in a later analysis to score TCR-TCR, TCR-HLA and TCR-CMV co-occurrence, with a repertoire-size bias correction applied to the TCR pairs. To estimate false discovery rates, a later analysis permuted the HLA or CMV assignments 20 times. A later analysis grouped co-occurring TCRs with DBSCAN, adding TCRdist sequence similarity when clustering within HLA-allele-positive subsets. Co-occurrence clustering excluded repertoires with fewer than 30,000 or more than 120,000 public chains, plus five with anomalous nucleotide sharing. Entries here come from immuneACCESS through TCRdb and include only in-frame sequences with V and J called. Some clones fail to appear in such tables; in the studies checked, an unresolved V gene covers under half of the shortfall, and the cause of the remainder is unknown. For V, J and clone size, that table is used; D and trimming come from the DNA. The sample has some 120,000 clones on record, less than 20% of them singletons. Jointly, the top ten make up 1.5% to 2% of the sample.

The clonotype comes from a woman aged 18-29 years in good health and CMV-seronegative. The sequencing input was PBMCs.

The CDR3 protein: CSVADDRDRGIGNTIYF. The DNA sequence follows: TGCAGCGTCGCGGACGACCGGGACAGGGGAATTGGAAACACCATATATTTT. The chain is assembled from TRBV29-1 and TRBJ1-3; 10 bases in the middle match TRBD1. From cysteine to phenylalanine, the CDR3 is 17 amino acids long. Only the CDR3 DNA stays, 51 bases, in frame from base 1. CDR1 is given as SQVTM and CDR2 as ANQGSEA, both from the germline V gene. Ends trimmed: V by 6 bases, J by 3 bases; bases unmatched to a gene: 14.